Shown below are 5 T cell receptor beta chains from a single sample sequenced in a study of identifying expanded T cells in peripheral blood (dated by TCRdb to about 2019). Libraries were built with the immunoSEQ multiplex PCR assay. As stored in TCRdb, this immuneACCESS dataset retains in-frame rearrangements with V and J assigned. A fraction of the clones does not appear; measured against another copy, unresolved V genes explain less than half of the discrepancy, and the remainder lacks a known reason. The sample data list more than 95,000 clones, and roughly 80% of these were observed just once. Around 3.3% of the sample is in the top ten clones. Input material: blood. The receptor set was obtained from a person between 18 and 69 years old in good health.

This chain uses TRBV7-9 with TRBJ1-1; D remains ambiguous. Germline CDR1 SEHNR, CDR2 FQNEAQ (reference sequence). This CDR3 has 12 amino acids. V was cut by 6 bases and J by 2 bases, with 7 bases left in between. The CDR3 spells CASRWGNTEAFF. Here the CDR3 DNA reads TGTGCCAGCAGATGGGGAAACACTGAAGCTTTCTTT.

This CDR3 reads CASSPGQGGGEKLFF. The CDR3 nucleotides are TGTGCCAGCAGCCCCGGACAGGGGGGAGGTGAAAAACTGTTTTTT. V gene TRBV5-6 combines with J gene TRBJ1-4, with TRBD1 identical over 10 bases. Germline V lookup: CDR1 SGHDT, CDR2 YYEEEE. V dropped 4 bases and J dropped 7; count of bases not matched to a gene: 7. CDR3 length: 15 residues.

The J gene is TRBJ1-2, the V gene TRBV7-9, with 9 bases identical to TRBD1. With V trimmed by 5 bases and J by 7 bases, 8 bases remained unmatched. The germline V gene encodes CDR1 SEHNR and CDR2 FQNEAQ (reference sequence). The CDR3 is 14 amino acids. For the CDR3, the DNA is TGTGCCAGCAGCCCGCCCGGGACAGGGATTGGCTACACCTTC. This encodes CASSPPGTGIGYTF. Supplemented by reference TRBV7-9 and TRBJ1-2, the full variable domain reads DTGVSQNPRHKITKRGQNVTFRCDPISEHNRLYWYRQTLGQGPEFLTYFQNEAQLEKSRLLSDRFSAERPKGSFSTLEIQRTEQGDSAMYLCASSPPGTGIGYTFGSGTRLTVV.

The CDR3 loop reads CASSSYTAQGLNTEAFF. CDR3 sequence (DNA): TGTGCCAGCAGCTCCTATACCGCACAGGGATTGAACACTGAAGCTTTCTTT. V and J are TRBV7-9 and TRBJ1-1, with a possible D match to TRBD1 (6 bases). Trimming took 4 bases from V and 0 from J, leaving 18 bases between them. The CDR3 is 17 amino acids. The germline gives CDR1 SEHNR, CDR2 FQNEAQ (reference sequence).

This clone showed up just once. This chain joins TRBV6-1 and TRBJ1-4; D gene uncertain. Trimming took off 2 bases at V and 5 bases at J, with 6 bases between the two ends. The germline gives CDR1 MNHNS, CDR2 SASEGT. This CDR3 spans 13 amino acids. CDR3 nucleotide sequence: TGTGCCAGCAGTGAACGAGGAAATGAAAAACTGTTTTTT. It yields the protein CASSERGNEKLFF.